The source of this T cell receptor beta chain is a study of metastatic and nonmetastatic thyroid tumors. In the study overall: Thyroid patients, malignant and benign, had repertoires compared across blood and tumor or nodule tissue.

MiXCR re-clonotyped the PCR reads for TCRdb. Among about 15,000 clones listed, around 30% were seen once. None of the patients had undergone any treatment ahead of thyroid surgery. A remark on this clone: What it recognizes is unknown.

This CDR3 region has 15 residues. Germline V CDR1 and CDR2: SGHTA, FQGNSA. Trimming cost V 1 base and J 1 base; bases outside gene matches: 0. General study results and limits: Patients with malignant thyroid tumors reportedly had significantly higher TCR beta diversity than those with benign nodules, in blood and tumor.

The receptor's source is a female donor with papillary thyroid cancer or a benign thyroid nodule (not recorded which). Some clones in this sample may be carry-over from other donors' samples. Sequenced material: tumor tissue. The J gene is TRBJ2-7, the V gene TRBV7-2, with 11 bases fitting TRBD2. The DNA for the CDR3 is TGTGCCAGCAGCTTAGTAGCGGGGGGGTCCTACGAGCAGTACTTC. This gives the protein CASSLVAGGSYEQYF.